These 28 T cell receptor beta chains came from one sample sequenced in a study of T cell changes during pregnancy in multiple sclerosis. Profiling relied on immunoSEQ multiplex PCR, and the TCRdb table lists in-frame clones only, not all of them. The sample comprises 60,000 to 65,000 clones, 92% of which are singletons, and roughly 2.5% rests with the top ten. The specimen was peripheral blood, collected in the second trimester of pregnancy. All receptors come from a female donor in good health, enrolled as a control in a pregnancy study.

The chain couples TRBV30 to TRBJ2-1, with D hard to call. Trimming stripped 1 base from V and 6 bases from J, with 4 bases between. CDR3 size: 11 residues. In germline, CDR1 is GTSNPN, CDR2 SVGIG (reference sequence). The CDR3 region is CAWSAGNEQFF. The CDR3, as DNA: TGTGCCTGGAGTGCGGGCAATGAGCAGTTCTTC.

The chain joins TRBV9 to TRBJ2-5, with a weak D call TRBD2 (6 bases). The CDR3 is 14 amino acids. Germline V gene sequence: CDR1 SGDLS, CDR2 YYNGEE. Deletions cut 0 bases from V and 5 bases from J, with 11 bases between. For the CDR3, the DNA is TGTGCCAGCAGCGTAGGAACTAGCAGGGAGACCCAGTACTTC. Protein sequence: CASSVGTSRETQYF.

The chain recombines TRBV11-2 with TRBJ1-3; TRBD1 matches 8 bases. The germline V gene has CDR1 SGHAT and CDR2 FQNNGV. With V trimmed by 5 bases and J by 4 bases, 10 bases remained unmatched. This CDR3 is built from 16 residues. The CDR3: CASSPQPRDRGNTIYF. CDR3 DNA sequence: TGTGCCAGCAGCCCCCAACCCCGGGACAGGGGAAACACCATATATTTT.

This rearrangement joins TRBV5-6 to TRBJ2-1, with 10 bases lining up with TRBD2. Germline loops: CDR1 SGHDT, CDR2 YYEEEE. The J segment lost 10 bases and the V segment lost 4 bases, leaving 11 bases of the junction unmatched. This CDR3 spans 15 amino acids. The CDR3 coding sequence is TGTGCCAGCAGCCAGCGGGAGGGCCCCTTTTGGGAGCAGTTCTTC. Translated: CASSQREGPFWEQFF.

The chain combines TRBV21-1 with TRBJ1-5. TRBV21-1 is marked as a pseudogene. The CDR3 length is 13 residues. The CDR3, as DNA: TGTGCCAGATCCCCGGGGAGCAATCAGCCCCAGCATTTT. Its protein product is CARSPGSNQPQHF.

The V gene is TRBV19, the J gene TRBJ1-1; tentative D call: TRBD1 (6 bases). CDR1 is LNHDA and CDR2 is SQIVND in the germline V gene (reference sequence). Trimming pared 2 bases from V and 3 bases from J, leaving 16 bases between. This CDR3 region has 16 residues. The DNA of the CDR3 is TGTGCCAGTAGTATAAAACAGGGTGGGATGTACACTGAAGCTTTCTTT. Protein sequence: CASSIKQGGMYTEAFF.

The chain recombines TRBV5-6 with TRBJ1-2, with TRBD1 identical over 7 bases. The CDR3 covers 16 residues. V gave up 6 bases and J gave up 2 bases; unmatched junction bases: 13. CDR1 and CDR2 (germline): SGHDT, YYEEEE. For the CDR3, the DNA is TGTGCCAGCATCAGTTTCAGGGGGACTTCGAACTATGGCTACACCTTC. Residues: CASISFRGTSNYGYTF.

This sequence joins TRBV19 and TRBJ2-4; 10 nucleotides match TRBD2. The CDR3 totals 17 residues. The ends lost 6 bases at V and 8 bases at J; junction bases unmatched: 16. Per the germline V gene, CDR1 is LNHDA and CDR2 is SQIVND (reference sequence). The CDR3 is CASRTPGGSGGRDIQYF. In nucleotides, the CDR3 is TGTGCCAGTAGGACCCCGGGGGGTAGCGGGGGGAGGGACATTCAGTACTTC.

V usage is TRBV7-8 and J usage is TRBJ2-5; tentatively, D is TRBD1 (5 bases). The ends were cut back, 5 bases at V and 7 bases at J, with 17 bases in the middle. Germline CDR1 reads SGHVS; CDR2 reads FQNEAQ. This CDR3 has 14 amino acids. The chain's CDR3 is CASSLRVVSGTQYF. CDR3 nucleotide sequence: TGTGCCAGCAGCCTCAGGGTTGTGAGTGGGACCCAGTACTTC.

This clone was counted between two and nine times. This sequence joins TRBV18 and TRBJ1-1; D gene unclear. V was pared by 3 bases and J by 3 bases, with 14 bases between. The CDR3 is 15 amino acids. Germline CDR1 and CDR2: KGHSH and LQKENI. The CDR3 DNA follows: TGTGCCAGCTCACCGGAGAGGGAAGCGGACACTGAAGCTTTCTTT. This codes for CASSPEREADTEAFF.

This chain links TRBV15 with TRBJ2-4; possible D gene TRBD1, 6 bases. This CDR3 region has 15 residues. CDR1 LNHNV and CDR2 YYDKDF come from the germline V gene (reference sequence). Trimming removed 0 bases at V and 6 bases at J, with 12 bases between. The CDR3 coding sequence is TGTGCCACCAGCAGAGATCTCGGACAGTTAAACATTCAGTACTTC. Translation gives CATSRDLGQLNIQYF.

This clone was detected once. V gene TRBV11-1 combines with J gene TRBJ2-5, with 7 bases fitting TRBD1. CDR3 size: 14 residues. After removal of 3 bases from V and 5 bases from J, the junction contained 6 bases not matched to a gene. The germline V gene encodes CDR1 SGHAT and CDR2 FQDESV (reference sequence). The CDR3 reads CASSLNRGRETQYF. DNA of the CDR3: TGTGCCAGCAGCTTGAACAGGGGTAGGGAGACCCAGTACTTC.

This chain connects TRBV6-5 to TRBJ1-2; 8 nucleotides align to TRBD1. The CDR3 length is 14 residues. The trim removed 7 bases at V and 5 bases at J, leaving 9 bases unmatched. Germline V lookup: CDR1 MNHEY, CDR2 SVGAGI. DNA of the CDR3: TGTGCCAGCACCCAACGGACAGGGAGTTATGGCTACACCTTC. Residues: CASTQRTGSYGYTF.

The chain has TRBV11-2 and TRBJ2-3, with 9 bases fitting TRBD1. The germline CDR1 and CDR2 sequences are SGHAT and FQNNGV. V was pared by 5 bases and J by 2 bases, with 11 bases of the junction left unmatched. The CDR3 runs 17 residues. The CDR3 coding sequence is TGTGCCAGCAGCGCCCGAACAGGGGGCCTCCTCACAGATACGCAGTATTTT. This sequence encodes CASSARTGGLLTDTQYF.

The chain combines TRBV10-3 with TRBJ1-5, with D perhaps TRBD1 (6 bases). The CDR3 is made up of 16 amino acids. The V and J ends lost 1 base and 0 bases respectively, with 10 bases between them. Germline-derived CDR1 and CDR2 are ENHRY and SYGVKD. The CDR3 DNA sequence: TGTGCCATCAGTGAGTGGAGACAGGTTAGCAATCAGCCCCAGCATTTT. This gives the protein CAISEWRQVSNQPQHF.

The CDR3 sequence is CASSWTVNTGELFF. The CDR3 DNA reads as TGTGCCAGCAGCTGGACAGTTAACACCGGGGAGCTGTTTTTT. The chain joins TRBV5-6 to TRBJ2-2; D is perhaps TRBD1 (6 bases). V dropped 3 bases and J dropped 2 bases, with 8 bases sitting between them. Germline assignment: CDR1 SGHDT and CDR2 YYEEEE. The length of the CDR3 is 14 residues.

The chain carries TRBV9 and TRBJ1-1, with TRBD1 as a possible D gene (6 bases). CDR1 is SGDLS and CDR2 is YYNGEE in the germline V gene. The CDR3 sequence is 15 residues long. Between the trimmed V and J ends, which lost 4 bases and 3 bases, there was a span of 16 bases. CDR3 in DNA: TGTGCCAGCAGCCCTCGAGGGGGAGGGGACACTGAAGCTTTCTTT. Its translation: CASSPRGGGDTEAFF.

This chain uses TRBV29-1 with TRBJ1-1; 9 positions agree with TRBD1. CDR1 is SQVTM, CDR2 ANQGSEA, per germline. The CDR3 totals 12 residues. The CDR3 bases are TGCACCTCCTCGGGACAGGGTTCCGAAGCTTTCTTT. This sequence encodes CTSSGQGSEAFF.

The chain recombines TRBV18 with TRBJ1-2; D might be TRBD1 (6 bases). V lost 2 bases, J lost 6 bases, and 13 bases lay in between. The CDR3 consists of 14 residues. From germline, CDR1 is KGHSH and CDR2 LQKENI. This CDR3 is CASSPYRAENGYTF. The CDR3 nucleotides read TGTGCCAGCTCACCATACAGGGCGGAGAATGGCTACACCTTC.

This chain links TRBV6-6 with TRBJ1-6; the D gene is possibly TRBD1 (6 bases). Germline values: CDR1 MNHNY, CDR2 SVGAGI (reference sequence). Trimming cost V 5 bases and J 4 bases, with 15 bases left between them. The CDR3 totals 16 residues. CDR3 coding DNA: TGTGCCAGCAGTGCAGGGGACGGCACGTATAATTCACCCCTCCACTTT. This codes for CASSAGDGTYNSPLHF.

V is TRBV7-2 and J is TRBJ2-7; D not certain. Germline assignment: CDR1 SGHTA and CDR2 FQGNSA. V dropped 5 bases and J dropped 2 bases, with 16 bases sitting between them. The CDR3 is made up of 15 amino acids. The CDR3 is CASSPDAGLAYEQYF. The CDR3, as DNA: TGTGCCAGCAGCCCCGACGCCGGTCTAGCCTACGAGCAGTACTTC. The entire variable domain, with the rest obtained from reference TRBV7-2 and TRBJ2-7, is as follows: GAGVSQSPSNKVTEKGKDVELRCDPISGHTALYWYRQSLGQGLEFLIYFQGNSAPDKSGLPSDRFSAERTGGSVSTLTIQRTQQEDSAVYLCASSPDAGLAYEQYFGPGTRLTVT.

The CDR3 reads CASSKQDQETQYF. Here the CDR3 DNA reads TGCGCCAGCAGCAAACAGGACCAAGAGACCCAGTACTTC. This chain connects TRBV5-1 to TRBJ2-5; TRBD1 is a possible D gene (5 bases). Germline assignment: CDR1 SGHRS and CDR2 YFSETQ. The CDR3 totals 13 residues. V lost 4 bases and J 0 bases, leaving 7 bases between the germline ends. Together with reference TRBV5-1 and TRBJ2-5, the CDR3 gives the full variable domain: KAGVTQTPRYLIKTRGQQVTLSCSPISGHRSVSWYQQTPGQGLQFLFEYFSETQRNKGNFPGRFSGRQFSNSRSEMNVSTLELGDSALYLCASSKQDQETQYFGPGTRLLVL.

The chain carries TRBV18 and TRBJ2-5; TRBD1 aligns across 8 bases. This CDR3 is 14 amino acids long. V shed 3 bases and J 1 base; nucleotides not matched to a gene: 1. CDR1 is KGHSH, CDR2 LQKENI, per germline. CDR3 protein: CASSPGTGQETQYF. CDR3 in DNA: TGTGCCAGCTCACCGGGGACAGGCCAAGAGACCCAGTACTTC.

The V call is TRBV19, the J call TRBJ1-4; D not certain. Trimming cost V 9 bases and J 7 bases, with 21 bases left between them. The CDR3 is made up of 15 amino acids. Per germline, CDR1 LNHDA and CDR2 SQIVND (reference sequence). The CDR3 spells CASGRRALGLEKLFF. The DNA for the CDR3 is TGTGCCAGCGGACGGAGGGCCCTGGGCCTTGAAAAACTGTTTTTT.

The genes are TRBV27 and TRBJ2-1; 8 bases agree with TRBD2. CDR1 and CDR2 from the germline V gene are MNHEY and SMNVEV (reference sequence). The CDR3 consists of 14 residues. V lost 3 bases and J lost 8; bases outside the gene matches: 6. CDR3 DNA: TGTGCCAGCAGTTTTCCGGGAGGGCCCGATGAGCAGTTCTTC. It specifies CASSFPGGPDEQFF.

This chain joins TRBV28 and TRBJ2-2; D gene uncertain. Germline V CDR1 and CDR2: MDHEN, SYDVKM. V was cut by 2 bases and J by 6 bases, with 7 bases left in between. The CDR3 is 13 residues long. The CDR3 bases are TGTGCCAGCAGTTTAGCTAGAGCCGGGGAGCTGTTTTTT. Protein product: CASSLARAGELFF.

The chain has TRBV7-2 and TRBJ2-5; D perhaps matches TRBD1 (5 bases). V was trimmed by 5 bases and J by 4 bases, leaving 8 bases between them. This CDR3 is built from 12 residues. Germline values: CDR1 SGHTA, CDR2 FQGNSA. The CDR3 nucleotides read TGTGCCAGCAGCAGAGACAGAGAGACCCAGTACTTC. It specifies CASSRDRETQYF.

This chain joins TRBV6-6 and TRBJ2-1; D might be TRBD2 (6 bases). The ends were cut back, 5 bases at V and 9 bases at J, with 8 bases in the middle. CDR3 size: 11 residues. Germline V gene lookup returns CDR1 MNHNY and CDR2 SVGAGI (reference sequence). CDR3 bases: TGTGCCAGCAGTCACGGGGGTGAGCAGTTCTTC. Translation: CASSHGGEQFF.